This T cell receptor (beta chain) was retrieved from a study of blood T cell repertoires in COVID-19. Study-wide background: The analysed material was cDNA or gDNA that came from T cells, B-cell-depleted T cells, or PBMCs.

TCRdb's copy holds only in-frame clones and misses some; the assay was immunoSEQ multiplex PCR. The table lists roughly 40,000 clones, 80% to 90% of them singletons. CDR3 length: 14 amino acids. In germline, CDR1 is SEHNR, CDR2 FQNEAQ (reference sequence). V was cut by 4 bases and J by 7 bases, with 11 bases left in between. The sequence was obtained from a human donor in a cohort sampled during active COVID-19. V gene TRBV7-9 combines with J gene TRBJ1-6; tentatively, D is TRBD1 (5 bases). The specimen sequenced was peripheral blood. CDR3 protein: CASSSSGGNSPLHF. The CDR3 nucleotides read TGTGCCAGCAGCTCCTCGGGGGGAAATTCACCCCTCCACTTT.